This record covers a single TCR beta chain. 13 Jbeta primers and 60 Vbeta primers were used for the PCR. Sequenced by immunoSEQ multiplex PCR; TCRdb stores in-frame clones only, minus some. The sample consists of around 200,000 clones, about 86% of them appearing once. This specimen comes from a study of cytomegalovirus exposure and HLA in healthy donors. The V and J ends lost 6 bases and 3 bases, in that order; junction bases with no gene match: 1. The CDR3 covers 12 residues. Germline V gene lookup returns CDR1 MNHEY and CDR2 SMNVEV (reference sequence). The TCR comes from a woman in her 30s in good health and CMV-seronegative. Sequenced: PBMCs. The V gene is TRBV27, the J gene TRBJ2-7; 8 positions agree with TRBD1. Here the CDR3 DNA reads TGTGCCAGCAGCGACAGGGGCTACGAGCAGTACTTC. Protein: CASSDRGYEQYF.